A selection of T cell receptor beta chains follows, all from one sample in a study of blood T cell repertoires in COVID-19. The assay was immunoSEQ multiplex PCR, and TCRdb's table has in-frame clones only and misses some. The repertoire holds more than 60,000 clones, with nearly 90% as singletons. Sequenced sample: peripheral blood. These receptors were taken from a woman in her fifties or sixties with active COVID-19. Both conserved end residues are trimmed from each CDR3. A D gene is named only where the DNA matches it firmly.

d_call,v_call,j_call,cdr3_aa
NA,TRBV15,TRBJ2-3,ATSRTRERDTQY
NA,TRBV12-3/TRBV12-4,TRBJ1-2,ASSTRDTYGYT
NA,TRBV7-9,TRBJ1-2,ASSLGAEGGGYT
TRBD1,TRBV30,TRBJ1-6,AWTNYPRQGLRSPLH
TRBD2,TRBV19,TRBJ2-5,ASSIGLVGLTQETQY
NA,TRBV4-1,TRBJ2-2,ASSQTDRGRTSANTGELF
NA,TRBV2,TRBJ2-5,ASSNGGRVETQY
NA,TRBV6-5,TRBJ1-4,ASSPGGYNEKLF
NA,TRBV18,TRBJ1-3,ASSRTTGQGLETIY
TRBD2,TRBV5-1,TRBJ2-1,ASSPMTSGSGNEQF
TRBD1,TRBV3-1/TRBV3-2,TRBJ1-1,ASSLGQMNTEAF